This entry lists 26 T cell receptor beta chains sequenced from one sample in a study of cytomegalovirus exposure and HLA in healthy donors. PCR used 60 Vbeta primers and 13 Jbeta primers. Clones were read by immunoSEQ multiplex PCR, and TCRdb kept only the in-frame ones, dropping some. The sample holds under 200,000 clones, 79% seen once. Sequencing input: PBMCs. These receptors were obtained from a woman in her forties or fifties in good health and CMV-seronegative.

The chain combines TRBV6-5 with TRBJ1-3; 7 bases match TRBD1. J lost 3 bases, V lost 6 bases, and 2 bases had no gene match. This CDR3 contains 13 residues. Germline V gene data show CDR1 as MNHEY and CDR2 as SVGAGI. DNA of the CDR3: TGTGCCAGCAGACAGGGGTTTGGAAACACCATATATTTT. Translating gives CASRQGFGNTIYF.

The chain employs TRBV10-3 and TRBJ2-5; D possibly corresponds to TRBD1 (5 bases). V lost 0 bases to trimming and J lost 5 bases, with 10 bases between them. Germline CDR1 ENHRY, CDR2 SYGVKD. This CDR3 region has 14 residues. The CDR3 region is CAISESWGSETQYF. Written as DNA, the CDR3 is TGTGCCATCAGTGAGTCGTGGGGCAGTGAGACCCAGTACTTC.

The chain employs TRBV7-2 and TRBJ1-1; possible D gene TRBD1, 5 bases. Trimming took 5 bases from V and 0 from J, leaving 7 bases between them. The germline CDR1 and CDR2 sequences are SGHTA and FQGNSA. The CDR3 sequence is 13 residues long. The CDR3: CASSVTVNTEAFF. CDR3 nucleotides: TGTGCCAGCAGCGTGACAGTGAACACTGAAGCTTTCTTT. The full variable domain, its missing parts supplied by reference TRBV7-2 and TRBJ1-1, is GAGVSQSPSNKVTEKGKDVELRCDPISGHTALYWYRQSLGQGLEFLIYFQGNSAPDKSGLPSDRFSAERTGGSVSTLTIQRTQQEDSAVYLCASSVTVNTEAFFGQGTRLTVV.

This clone was observed a few times. The rearrangement links TRBV2 to TRBJ2-7, with a weak D call TRBD2 (5 bases). V lost 10 bases to trimming and J lost 0 bases, with 10 bases between them. Germline V gene sequence: CDR1 SNHLY, CDR2 FYNNEI. This CDR3 is built from 12 residues. For the CDR3, the DNA is TGTGCCACCCAAGGGAGCTCCTACGAGCAGTACTTC. It yields the protein CATQGSSYEQYF.

The chain uses TRBV28 and TRBJ1-6; D call uncertain. CDR1 and CDR2 from the germline V gene are MDHEN and SYDVKM. CDR3 length: 13 amino acids. V was pared by 1 base and J by 8 bases, with 6 bases between. The DNA of the CDR3 is TGTGCCAGCAGTTTATCAAGAGATTCACCCCTCCACTTT. Protein product: CASSLSRDSPLHF.

This chain uses TRBV6-6 with TRBJ2-1; no reliable D call. Germline V lookup: CDR1 MNHNY, CDR2 SVGAGI (reference sequence). The V end was cut by 4 bases, the J end by 7 bases, with 11 bases between. The CDR3 runs to 13 residues. This CDR3 reads CASSSPTGNEQFF. The CDR3 coding sequence is TGTGCCAGCAGTTCCCCCACCGGTAATGAGCAGTTCTTC.

This chain joins TRBV10-2 and TRBJ2-1; a weak D match, TRBD2 (6 bases). Germline-derived CDR1 and CDR2 are WSHSY and SAAADI. Trimming stripped 8 bases from V and 4 bases from J, with 12 bases between. CDR3 length: 13 amino acids. The CDR3, as DNA: TGCGCCAGCCGTGGGACTGGTTACAATGAGCAGTTCTTC. As protein: CASRGTGYNEQFF.

The V and J genes are TRBV7-6 and TRBJ2-1; TRBD2 aligns across 9 bases. This CDR3 contains 15 residues. Germline trimming cut 5 bases from V and 4 bases from J; bases unmatched to any gene: 6. CDR1 and CDR2 from the germline V gene are SGHVS and FNYEAQ. In DNA, the CDR3 is TGTGCCAGCAGCCCTGAGACTAGCGGTTACAATGAGCAGTTCTTC. Amino acids: CASSPETSGYNEQFF.

V usage is TRBV30 and J usage is TRBJ2-7, with a weak D call TRBD2 (5 bases). The CDR3 loop spans 13 amino acids. Germline CDR1 reads GTSNPN; CDR2 reads SVGIG (reference sequence). V lost 5 bases and J lost 5, with 16 bases in between. The DNA for the CDR3 is TGTGCCTGGTCGAGGGCCATCGGCCACGAGCAGTACTTC. Translated: CAWSRAIGHEQYF.

The chain recombines TRBV28 with TRBJ2-7; D perhaps matches TRBD1 (6 bases). With 4 bases removed from V and 6 bases from J, the gap between germline ends came to 10 bases. The CDR3 sequence is 12 residues long. CDR1 is MDHEN and CDR2 is SYDVKM in the germline V gene. The CDR3 DNA reads TGTGCCAGCAGTTATCTGGGGGCCGAGCAGTACTTC. This translates into CASSYLGAEQYF.

This chain uses TRBV4-2 with TRBJ2-3; 12 bases agree with TRBD2. The CDR3 extends over 16 amino acids. After removal of 4 bases from V and 2 bases from J, the junction contained 4 bases not matched to a gene. Germline V CDR1 and CDR2: LGHNA, YNFKEQ. Written as DNA, the CDR3 is TGTGCCAGCAGCCGAAGACTAGCGGGAGACACAGATACGCAGTATTTT. It specifies CASSRRLAGDTDTQYF.

V usage is TRBV18 and J usage is TRBJ2-1, with 11 bases fitting TRBD2. The CDR3 contains 16 residues. Germline values: CDR1 KGHSH, CDR2 LQKENI. J gave up 6 bases and V 0 bases, and 4 bases lay outside the gene matches. CDR3 sequence reads: CASSPPTSGGRNEQFF. In DNA, the CDR3 is TGTGCCAGCTCACCACCCACTAGCGGGGGCCGCAATGAGCAGTTCTTC.

This chain uses TRBV28 with TRBJ2-7; 10 bases match TRBD2. CDR1 is MDHEN and CDR2 is SYDVKM in the germline V gene. CDR3 length: 16 amino acids. Trimming took 0 bases from V and 4 from J; bases not matched to a gene: 6. CDR3 region: CASSLWASGSVYEQYF. Written as DNA, the CDR3 is TGTGCCAGCAGTTTATGGGCTAGCGGGAGTGTTTACGAGCAGTACTTC.

This clone was counted once. Other DNA sequences in the same sample also yield this CDR3. The rearrangement joins TRBV4-3 to TRBJ2-3, with 8 bases fitting TRBD1. Trimming cost V 1 base and J 3 bases; bases outside gene matches: 0. The CDR3 covers 14 residues. Germline CDR1 reads LGHNA; CDR2 reads YSLEER. The CDR3 loop is CASSQGTGTDTQYF. The CDR3 nucleotides read TGCGCCAGCAGCCAAGGGACAGGGACAGATACGCAGTATTTT.

The V and J genes are TRBV14 and TRBJ1-1; TRBD1 matches 7 bases. The CDR3 is 13 residues long. The germline gives CDR1 SGHDN, CDR2 FVKESK. Trimming cost V 5 bases and J 3 bases; bases outside gene matches: 3. CDR3 amino acids: CASSGQEYTEAFF. The CDR3 nucleotides are TGTGCCAGCAGCGGACAGGAGTACACTGAAGCTTTCTTT.

The genes are TRBV7-7 and TRBJ2-5; the match to TRBD1 covers 10 bases. The CDR3 is 13 residues long. Germline V gives CDR1 SSHAT, CDR2 FNYEAQ (reference sequence). The CDR3 region is CASGQGGQETQYF. The DNA of the CDR3 is TGTGCTAGCGGACAGGGGGGCCAAGAGACCCAGTACTTC.

This clone was counted a single time. The rearrangement joins TRBV11-1 to TRBJ2-3, with TRBD1 as a possible D gene (6 bases). The V gene lost 0 bases and the J gene lost 0 bases, with 16 bases spanning the gap. Germline V gene data show CDR1 as SGHAT and CDR2 as FQDESV (reference sequence). The CDR3 contains 18 residues. The CDR3 region is CASSLALRGSVSTDTQYF. The CDR3 DNA sequence: TGTGCCAGCAGCTTAGCGCTCAGGGGATCGGTTAGCACAGATACGCAGTATTTT. Filled out from reference TRBV11-1 and TRBJ2-3, the complete variable domain reads EAEVAQSPRYKITEKSQAVAFWCDPISGHATLYWYRQILGQGPELLVQFQDESVVDDSQLPKDRFSAERLKGVDSTLKIQPAELGDSAMYLCASSLALRGSVSTDTQYFGPGTRLTVL.

This chain uses TRBV18 with TRBJ2-3; TRBD2 might be the D (6 bases). The CDR3 has 15 amino acids. CDR1 is KGHSH, CDR2 LQKENI, per germline. Trimming removed 2 bases from V and 0 bases from J, with 9 bases in between. CDR3 sequence reads: CASSPITSSTDTQYF. The CDR3 nucleotides read TGTGCCAGCTCACCAATTACTAGCAGCACAGATACGCAGTATTTT.

The V and J genes are TRBV6-5 and TRBJ1-4; tentative D call: TRBD1 (6 bases). V was clipped by 0 bases and J by 8 bases, with 13 bases between them. The CDR3 spans 15 residues. Germline lookup yields CDR1 MNHEY and CDR2 SVGAGI. For the CDR3, the DNA is TGTGCCAGCAGTTACTCCCCGGGACATATCGAAAAACTGTTTTTT. Its translation is CASSYSPGHIEKLFF.

This chain links TRBV5-1 with TRBJ2-1; the match to TRBD1 covers 9 bases. The germline V gene has CDR1 SGHRS and CDR2 YFSETQ. With 0 bases clipped from V and 7 bases from J, the junction kept 8 bases outside the gene matches. CDR3 size: 16 residues. CDR3: CASSLAGNRGRNEQFF. CDR3 bases: TGCGCCAGCAGCTTGGCCGGTAACAGGGGGCGAAATGAGCAGTTCTTC.

The gene calls are TRBV4-2 and TRBJ1-6; D ambiguous. Germline values: CDR1 LGHNA, CDR2 YNFKEQ. Trimming shortened V by 4 bases and J by 8 bases, and 12 bases separated the two germline ends. This CDR3 region has 14 residues. In DNA form, the CDR3 reads TGTGCCAGCAGCCCCCCGGGCGGGGATTCACCCCTCCACTTT. This translates into CASSPPGGDSPLHF.

CDR3: CASSELGTGVNSPLHF. The CDR3 DNA reads as TGTGCCAGCAGTGAACTAGGGACAGGGGTAAATTCACCCCTCCACTTT. The chain uses TRBV28 and TRBJ1-6; TRBD1 matches at 10 bases. The CDR3 consists of 16 residues. The V segment lost 5 bases and the J segment 7 bases; nucleotides outside the gene matches: 8. Germline values: CDR1 MDHEN, CDR2 SYDVKM.

As concerns this clone: Its ends do not fully match the called genes, so a read error is possible. Within the sample, other DNA sequences also encode this same CDR3. The CDR3: CASRYELGGEQYF. The CDR3, as DNA: TGTGCTAGTAGATATGAATTGGGAGGCGAGCAGTACTTC. The chain couples TRBV19 to TRBJ2-7; D is possibly TRBD2 (6 bases). From germline, CDR1 is LNHDA and CDR2 SQIVND (reference sequence). There are 13 residues in the CDR3.

This clone showed up just a few times. The CDR3 DNA follows: TGTGCCAGCAGCTTAGTAGCAGGGGGCCTCACCGGGGAGCTGTTTTTT. Translated, it gives CASSLVAGGLTGELFF. V is TRBV7-2 and J is TRBJ2-2, with TRBD1 matching 8 bases. Germline V lookup: CDR1 SGHTA, CDR2 FQGNSA. The CDR3 loop spans 16 amino acids. The junction had 5 bases not matched to a gene; V was cut back by 1 base and J by 4 bases.

The chain joins TRBV6-1 to TRBJ2-3; the match to TRBD2 covers 8 bases. V lost 3 bases to trimming and J lost 4 bases; unmatched junction nucleotides: 3. CDR1 is MNHNS, CDR2 SASEGT, per germline. The CDR3 contains 14 residues. Here the CDR3 reads CASSDPGGADTQYF. CDR3 coding DNA: TGTGCCAGCAGTGATCCCGGGGGGGCAGATACGCAGTATTTT.

The gene calls are TRBV9 and TRBJ2-1, with 8 nucleotides matching TRBD2. V lost 3 bases and J lost 5; bases outside the gene matches: 7. The V gene's germline CDR1 is SGDLS and CDR2 YYNGEE. This CDR3 is built from 15 residues. Written as DNA, the CDR3 is TGTGCCAGCAGCGGGGAGCGGGAGACCGACAATGAGCAGTTCTTC. This gives the protein CASSGERETDNEQFF.